A selection of T cell receptor beta chains follows, all from one sample in a study of shared T cell receptors in the human thymus. Assay: immunoSEQ multiplex PCR; the TCRdb copy retains only in-frame clones and omits some. Here the sample spans hundreds of thousands of clones, around 87% being singletons. The same specimen was also included in a second study, on human thymus T cells.

Sequencing was done on a sample of thymocytes. The receptors shown here come from a boy under three years old with a congenital heart defect. CDR3s include the opening cysteine and the closing phenylalanine or tryptophan. The D gene is left open where the match is weak. A clone size is listed for some rows: how often the clone was seen (once, few, many), or a class if it is expanded.

15,TRBV7-2,TRBD1,.,TRBJ1-1,TGTGCCAGCAGCTTACTGACAGGGGGTAACACTGAAGCTTTCTTT,CASSLLTGGNTEAFF
16,TRBV2,TRBD1,.,TRBJ1-1,TGTGCCAGCAGTGAGATAGGACAGGGGATAAACACTGAAGCTTTCTTT,CASSEIGQGINTEAFF
15,TRBV18,.,few,TRBJ1-3,TGTGCCAGCTCACCACCATGGGGCCCTGGAAACACCATATATTTT,CASSPPWGPGNTIYF
14,TRBV6-5,TRBD2,.,TRBJ2-7,TGTGCCAGCAAGATCCGAGCGGGGCTGTACGAGCAGTACTTC,CASKIRAGLYEQYF
16,TRBV6-6,.,.,TRBJ1-5,TGTGCCAGCAGTAGGGCGTCGGGGGGCAGCAATCAGCCCCAGCATTTT,CASSRASGGSNQPQHF
16,TRBV7-9,TRBD2,.,TRBJ2-1,TGTGCCAGCAGTCCACCGGGACTAGCGGGATCCAATGAGCAGTTCTTC,CASSPPGLAGSNEQFF
13,TRBV27,.,.,TRBJ2-7,TGTGCCAGCAGGGCCGGGGTTTCCTACGAGCAGTACTTC,CASRAGVSYEQYF
16,TRBV4-3,.,.,TRBJ1-2,TGCGCCAGCAGCCAAGACGAGGTCGGAGCTAACTATGGCTACACCTTC,CASSQDEVGANYGYTF
17,TRBV13,TRBD1,.,TRBJ1-2,TGTGCCAGCAGCTCATCCCGACAGGGGGCCACGAGGAATGGCTACACCTTC,CASSSSRQGATRNGYTF
15,TRBV6-1,TRBD1,.,TRBJ1-5,TGTGCCAGCAGGAGGGACAGCTTGTTCAATCAGCCCCAGCATTTT,CASRRDSLFNQPQHF